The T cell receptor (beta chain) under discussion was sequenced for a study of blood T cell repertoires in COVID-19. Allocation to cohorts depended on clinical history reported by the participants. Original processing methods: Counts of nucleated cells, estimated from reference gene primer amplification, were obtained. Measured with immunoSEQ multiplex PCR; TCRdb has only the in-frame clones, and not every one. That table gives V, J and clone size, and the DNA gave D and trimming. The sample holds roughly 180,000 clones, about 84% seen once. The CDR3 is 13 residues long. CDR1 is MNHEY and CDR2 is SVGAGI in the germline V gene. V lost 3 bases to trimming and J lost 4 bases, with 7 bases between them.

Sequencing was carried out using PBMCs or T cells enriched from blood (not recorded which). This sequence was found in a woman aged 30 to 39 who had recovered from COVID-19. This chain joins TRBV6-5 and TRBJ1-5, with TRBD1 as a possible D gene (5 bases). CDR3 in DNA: TGTGCCAGCAGTTATGGGGGGAATCAGCCCCAGCATTTT. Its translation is CASSYGGNQPQHF.